Below, 24 T cell receptor beta chains from the same sample are listed, as sequenced in a study of OX40 agonist ivuxolimab in advanced cancers. Method: immunoSEQ multiplex PCR; TCRdb's copy keeps in-frame clones and lacks some. This table holds 60,000 to 95,000 clones, roughly 84% found once. The sample was CD4+ or CD8+ T cells sorted from blood, taken in a trial of the OX40 agonist ivuxolimab. The origin of the receptors is an adult with an advanced solid tumor such as melanoma, head and neck, liver or kidney cancer.

The chain combines TRBV19 with TRBJ1-2; perhaps TRBD1 as D (6 bases). Germline CDR1 and CDR2: LNHDA and SQIVND (reference sequence). Trimming cost V 7 bases and J 6 bases, with 15 bases left between them. The CDR3 is made up of 13 amino acids. CDR3 nucleotide sequence: TGTGCCAGTATCCCTGCACAGGGCAATGGCTACACCTTC. It yields the protein CASIPAQGNGYTF.

This CDR3 reads CASSPIGQGGSYEQYF. CDR3 sequence (DNA): TGCGCCAGCAGCCCCATCGGACAGGGTGGTTCCTACGAGCAGTACTTC. The chain recombines TRBV4-1 with TRBJ2-7; 8 bases map to TRBD1. The length of the CDR3 is 16 residues. CDR1 is MGHRA, CDR2 YSYEKL, per germline. V was pared by 4 bases and J by 1 base, with 9 bases of the junction left unmatched.

This clone was picked up a small number of times. At the DNA level, this CDR3 is encoded by other sequences in the same sample as well. The genes are TRBV19 and TRBJ2-6; D remains ambiguous. The CDR3 loop spans 15 amino acids. Germline assignment: CDR1 LNHDA and CDR2 SQIVND (reference sequence). The V and J ends lost 3 bases and 1 base respectively, with 7 bases between them. CDR3 loop: CASSIRSSGANVLTF. The CDR3 region has the DNA TGTGCCAGTAGTATCAGGTCTTCTGGGGCCAACGTCCTGACTTTC.

This clone was picked up a small number of times. The chain links TRBV10-3 to TRBJ1-2; D remains ambiguous. The CDR3 covers 13 residues. V was trimmed by 7 bases and J by 4 bases, leaving 13 bases between them. From germline, CDR1 is ENHRY and CDR2 SYGVKD. CDR3 bases: TGTGCCATCAAGGCGGCCATAACCTATGGCTACACCTTC. Translated: CAIKAAITYGYTF.

This chain uses TRBV9 with TRBJ2-7; D not certain. The CDR3 extends over 13 amino acids. With 0 bases removed from V and 3 bases from J, the gap between germline ends came to 7 bases. Germline loops: CDR1 SGDLS, CDR2 YYNGEE. For the CDR3, the DNA is TGTGCCAGCAGCGTAGGGACGAACTACGAGCAGTACTTC. Its translation is CASSVGTNYEQYF.

The chain uses TRBV20-1 and TRBJ2-1; D is unclear. V lost 4 bases to trimming and J lost 5 bases, with 3 bases between them. The germline CDR1 and CDR2 sequences are DFQATT and SNEGSKA (reference sequence). CDR3 length: 10 amino acids. The CDR3 region has the DNA TGCAGTGCTACTAACAATGAGCAGTTCTTC. Protein product: CSATNNEQFF.

The chain has TRBV27 and TRBJ2-5, with TRBD2 as a possible D gene (6 bases). Germline values: CDR1 MNHEY, CDR2 SMNVEV (reference sequence). CDR3 size: 14 residues. Trimming left V 5 bases short and J 5 bases short, with 15 bases between. CDR3 in amino acids: CASSQQAGRETQYF. DNA for the CDR3: TGTGCCAGCAGTCAACAGGCGGGACGGGAGACCCAGTACTTC.

The J gene is TRBJ2-3, the V gene TRBV9; no clear D. V was cut by 0 bases and J by 6 bases, with 20 bases left in between. CDR1 is SGDLS and CDR2 is YYNGEE in the germline V gene. This CDR3 spans 17 amino acids. The chain's CDR3 is CASSVATLAPFQDTQYF. CDR3 DNA: TGTGCCAGCAGCGTAGCTACATTGGCTCCCTTTCAGGATACGCAGTATTTT.

The chain couples TRBV2 to TRBJ2-3; 7 bases map to TRBD2. The CDR3 covers 14 residues. V shed 5 bases and J 3 bases; nucleotides not matched to a gene: 5. Germline CDR1 is SNHLY and CDR2 is FYNNEI. This CDR3 is CASSWAGVTDTQYF. Written as DNA, the CDR3 is TGTGCCAGCAGTTGGGCGGGAGTGACAGATACGCAGTATTTT.

This clone appeared a single time. The V gene is TRBV5-5, the J gene TRBJ2-7; D is undetermined. CDR1 is SGHKS and CDR2 is YYEKEE in the germline V gene (reference sequence). Trimming took off 0 bases at V and 3 bases at J, with 7 bases between the two ends. The length of the CDR3 is 13 residues. The chain's CDR3 is CASSLDSYYEQYF. CDR3 in DNA: TGTGCCAGCAGCTTGGACAGTTACTACGAGCAGTACTTC.

The J gene is TRBJ2-7, the V gene TRBV11-1; D is possibly TRBD2 (6 bases). The CDR3 is 16 amino acids. Germline lookup yields CDR1 SGHAT and CDR2 FQDESV (reference sequence). Between the trimmed V and J ends, which lost 6 bases and 2 bases, there was a span of 20 bases. DNA of the CDR3: TGTGCCAGCAGTCAAGAGGGTGGGACTCTAGCCTACGAGCAGTACTTC. It is translated as CASSQEGGTLAYEQYF.

The CDR3 DNA is TGTGCTAGTGGTCCCAGGTCTAGCGGGGGCTCCTACAATGAGCAGTTCTTC. This translates into CASGPRSSGGSYNEQFF. The V call is TRBV12-5, the J call TRBJ2-1; 10 nucleotides match TRBD2. Germline V lookup: CDR1 LGHNT, CDR2 FRNRAP. CDR3 length: 17 amino acids. Germline trimming cut 5 bases from V and 0 bases from J; bases unmatched to any gene: 7.

This clone turned up a few times. This chain uses TRBV11-2 with TRBJ2-6; either TRBD1 or TRBD2 may supply D (6 bases each). Germline V gives CDR1 SGHAT, CDR2 FQNNGV. With 4 bases removed from V and 2 bases from J, the gap between germline ends came to 15 bases. The CDR3 length is 17 residues. The CDR3 coding sequence is TGTGCCAGCAGCTCACGGAGGGGGGTAGCTGGGGCCAACGTCCTGACTTTC. It translates to CASSSRRGVAGANVLTF.

The V and J genes are TRBV5-4 and TRBJ2-7, with a weak D call TRBD1 (5 bases). Deletions cut 2 bases from V and 2 bases from J, with 11 bases between. The CDR3 has 14 residues. Germline V gene data show CDR1 as SGHNT and CDR2 as YYREEE (reference sequence). The CDR3 protein is CASSFQPRAYEQYF. As DNA, the CDR3 is TGTGCCAGCAGCTTTCAGCCCAGGGCCTACGAGCAGTACTTC.

V usage is TRBV7-6 and J usage is TRBJ1-1; D gene ambiguous. V shed 0 bases and J shed 0 bases, with 8 bases lying between them. CDR3 length equals 15 residues. Germline CDR1 is SGHVS and CDR2 is FNYEAQ. The CDR3 nucleotides read TGTGCCAGCAGCTTAGCGGGCGGAATGAACACTGAAGCTTTCTTT. Translation gives CASSLAGGMNTEAFF.

V and J are TRBV5-8 and TRBJ2-5; D is possibly TRBD2 (5 bases). Germline-derived CDR1 and CDR2 are SGHTS and YDEGEE. The CDR3 has 13 residues. V was clipped by 4 bases and J by 1 base, with 8 bases between them. In DNA, the CDR3 is TGTGCCAGCAGCCTTACTAGCCAAGAGACCCAGTACTTC. Translation gives CASSLTSQETQYF.

The J gene is TRBJ2-4, the V gene TRBV7-9, with D uncertain. Germline loops: CDR1 SEHNR, CDR2 FQNEAQ (reference sequence). The CDR3 loop spans 11 amino acids. Trimming took off 5 bases at V and 5 bases at J, with 4 bases between the two ends. As DNA, the CDR3 is TGTGCCAGCAGCCCCCAAAACATTCAGTACTTC. This gives the protein CASSPQNIQYF.

This chain joins TRBV4-1 and TRBJ2-3; 7 nucleotides align to TRBD2. Trimming took 9 bases from V and 2 from J; bases not matched to a gene: 5. The germline V gene encodes CDR1 MGHRA and CDR2 YSYEKL. This CDR3 comprises 13 residues. CDR3 amino acids: CASWGGDTDTQYF. The CDR3 DNA sequence: TGCGCCAGTTGGGGGGGGGACACAGATACGCAGTATTTT.

This clone was recorded a few times. The genes are TRBV19 and TRBJ1-5; the D gene is possibly TRBD1 (5 bases). The germline V gene encodes CDR1 LNHDA and CDR2 SQIVND (reference sequence). This CDR3 region has 14 residues. V gave up 7 bases and J gave up 2 bases, with 12 bases separating them. CDR3 sequence (DNA): TGTGCCAGTAACAGGAATTGGGGCAATCAGCCCCAGCATTTT. Translated: CASNRNWGNQPQHF.

This chain connects TRBV5-4 to TRBJ2-7, with D uncertain. CDR3 size: 14 residues. Trimming shortened V by 0 bases and J by 0 bases, and 7 bases separated the two germline ends. Germline V gene lookup returns CDR1 SGHNT and CDR2 YYREEE (reference sequence). The DNA for the CDR3 is TGTGCCAGCAGCTTGGCAGGACGCTCCTACGAGCAGTACTTC. As protein: CASSLAGRSYEQYF.

The rearrangement uses TRBV29-1 and TRBJ2-7, with D perhaps TRBD2 (5 bases). Germline CDR1 SQVTM, CDR2 ANQGSEA. V was cut by 6 bases and J by 2 bases, with 20 bases left in between. This CDR3 spans 15 amino acids. CDR3 sequence: CSVLKLRETAYEQYF. The CDR3 coding sequence is TGCAGCGTCCTAAAATTACGGGAAACGGCCTACGAGCAGTACTTC.

This clone was observed a few times. CDR3 region: CASSILEGVSNQPQHF. The CDR3 DNA sequence: TGTGCCAGTAGTATCTTGGAGGGTGTCTCCAATCAGCCCCAGCATTTT. The chain links TRBV19 to TRBJ1-5; no firm D call. Germline loops: CDR1 LNHDA, CDR2 SQIVND (reference sequence). The CDR3 sequence is 16 residues long. V dropped 3 bases and J dropped 3 bases, with 15 bases sitting between them.

The chain uses TRBV6-1 and TRBJ1-1, with 8 positions matching TRBD1. CDR1 is MNHNS, CDR2 SASEGT, per germline. The CDR3 sequence is 14 residues long. V shed 8 bases and J 6 bases; nucleotides not matched to a gene: 11. CDR3 residues: CASGEGRGLPEAFF. The CDR3 DNA reads TGTGCCAGCGGAGAGGGCAGGGGGCTACCTGAAGCTTTCTTT.

V usage is TRBV28 and J usage is TRBJ2-1; tentative D call: TRBD1 (5 bases). Trimming pared 3 bases from V and 0 bases from J, leaving 9 bases between. The V gene's germline CDR1 is MDHEN and CDR2 SYDVKM. This CDR3 has 15 amino acids. CDR3 amino acids: CASSFSGFSYNEQFF. CDR3 coding DNA: TGTGCCAGCAGTTTTTCAGGGTTCTCCTACAATGAGCAGTTCTTC.